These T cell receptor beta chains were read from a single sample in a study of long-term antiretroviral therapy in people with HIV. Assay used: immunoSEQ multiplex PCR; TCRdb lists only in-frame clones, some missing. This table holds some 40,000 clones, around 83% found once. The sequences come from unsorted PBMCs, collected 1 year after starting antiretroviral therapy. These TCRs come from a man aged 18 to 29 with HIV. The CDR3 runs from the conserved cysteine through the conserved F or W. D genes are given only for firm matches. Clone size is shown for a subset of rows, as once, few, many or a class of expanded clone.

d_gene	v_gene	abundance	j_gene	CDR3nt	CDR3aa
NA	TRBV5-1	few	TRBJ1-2	TGCGCCAGCAGCCTTCGGGCAGGGAACTACTATGGCTACACCTTC	CASSLRAGNYYGYTF
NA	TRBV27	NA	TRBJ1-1	TGTGCCAGCAGTTTACGCGAGGGGGCTGAAGCTTTCTTT	CASSLREGAEAFF
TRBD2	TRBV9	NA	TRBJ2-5	TGTGCCAGCAGCGGAAGCGGGGGGGCTGGGGAGACCCAGTACTTC	CASSGSGGAGETQYF
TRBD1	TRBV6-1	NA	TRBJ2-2	TGTGCCAGCAGTGTCCCCCGGACAGGGGCCACCGGGGAGCTGTTTTTT	CASSVPRTGATGELFF
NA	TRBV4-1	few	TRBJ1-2	TGCGCCAGCACCGGGACCGGAGAAAGCTATGGCTACACCTTC	CASTGTGESYGYTF
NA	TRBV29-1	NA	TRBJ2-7	TGCAGCGTTGAAGTCGGCAGGGGCCACGAGCAGTACTTC	CSVEVGRGHEQYF
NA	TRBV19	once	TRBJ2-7	TGTGCCAGTAGTATCCTCGGGGGATCAACCTACGAGCAGTACTTC	CASSILGGSTYEQYF
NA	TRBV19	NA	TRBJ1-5	TGTGCCAGTAGTATAGGCCCGTCGAGGCCCCAGCATTTT	CASSIGPSRPQHF
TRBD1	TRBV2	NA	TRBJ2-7	TGTGCCAGCAGCGCAGAGACAGGGGGGGACGAGCAGTACTTC	CASSAETGGDEQYF
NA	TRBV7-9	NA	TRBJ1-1	TGTGCCAGCAGCTTACTCACCCCTGAAGCTTTCTTT	CASSLLTPEAFF
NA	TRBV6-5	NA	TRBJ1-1	TGTGCCAGCAGGCCACCCGGTGCAACTGAAGCTTTCTTT	CASRPPGATEAFF
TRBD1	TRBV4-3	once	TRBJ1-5	TGCGCCAGCAGCCTAGACAGGGGTAATCAGCCCCAGCATTTT	CASSLDRGNQPQHF
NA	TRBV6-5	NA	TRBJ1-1	TGTGCCAGCAGTTACTCGTTAGGGGACACTGAAGCTTTCTTT	CASSYSLGDTEAFF
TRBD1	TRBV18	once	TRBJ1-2	TGTGCCAGCTCACGCTGGGACAGGCCCGTCTATGGCTACACCTTC	CASSRWDRPVYGYTF
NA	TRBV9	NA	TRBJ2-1	TGTGCCAGCAGCGTAGAGGGATCGGCGTACAATGAGCAGTTCTTC	CASSVEGSAYNEQFF
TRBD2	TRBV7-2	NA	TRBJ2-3	TGTGCCAGCAGCTTATATCTAGCGGGGCGCACAGATACGCAGTATTTT	CASSLYLAGRTDTQYF
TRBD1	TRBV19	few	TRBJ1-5	TGTGCCAGTAGTATAGTGGCGAGGACAGGGAAAGATCAGCCCCAGCATTTT	CASSIVARTGKDQPQHF
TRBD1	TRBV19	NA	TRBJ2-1	TGTGCCAGTAAAACAGGGGGACCTTACAATGAGCAGTTCTTC	CASKTGGPYNEQFF
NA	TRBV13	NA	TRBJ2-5	TGTGCCAGCAGCCTCCGTAGTAGCCCCCAAGAGACCCAGTACTTC	CASSLRSSPQETQYF
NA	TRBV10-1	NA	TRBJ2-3	TGCGCCAGCAGTTTAGCGGACCCCAGGGATACGCAGTATTTT	CASSLADPRDTQYF
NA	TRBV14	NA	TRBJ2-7	TGTGCCAGCAGCACCCCGGGACGCTTCTACGAGCAGTACTTC	CASSTPGRFYEQYF
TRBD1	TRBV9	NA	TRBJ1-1	TGTGCCAGCTCAGGGGGTAAGGCGAATGAAGCTTTCTTT	CASSGGKANEAFF
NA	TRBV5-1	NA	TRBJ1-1	TGCGCCAGCAGCTTGGACGGGCCGAACACTGAAGCTTTCTTT	CASSLDGPNTEAFF
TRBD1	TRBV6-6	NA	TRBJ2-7	TGTGCCAGCAGTCCGGGACAGGGTACCTACGAGCAGTACTTC	CASSPGQGTYEQYF
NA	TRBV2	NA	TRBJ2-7	TGTGCCAGCAGCCTCCGTCCTGTACAGGGCCACGAGCAGTACTTC	CASSLRPVQGHEQYF
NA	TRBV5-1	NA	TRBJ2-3	TGCGCCAGCAGCCTGTTTTTCGGTCAACGGCAGCTCCTAAACACAGATACGCAGTATTTT	CASSLFFGQRQLLNTDTQYF
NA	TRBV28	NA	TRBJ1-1	TGTGCCAGCCGACGGCCCCTAAGGGACACTGAAGCTTTCTTT	CASRRPLRDTEAFF
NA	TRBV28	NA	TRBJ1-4	TGTGCCAGCAGAGTCCCCCACAGTTCAACTAATGAAAAACTGTTTTTT	CASRVPHSSTNEKLFF
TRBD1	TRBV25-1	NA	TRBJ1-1	TGTGCCAGCAGTGAATGGGGGACAGGGGGCACTGAAGCTTTCTTT	CASSEWGTGGTEAFF
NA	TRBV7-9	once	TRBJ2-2	TGTGCCAGCAGCTTCGGGAACACCGGGGAGCTGTTTTTT	CASSFGNTGELFF
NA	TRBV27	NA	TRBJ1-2	TGTGCCAGCAGTTTCAGTTTAAACTATGGCTACACCTTC	CASSFSLNYGYTF
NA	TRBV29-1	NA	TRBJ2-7	TGCAGCGTTGAAGTAAGCGGGCAATACGAGCAGTACTTC	CSVEVSGQYEQYF
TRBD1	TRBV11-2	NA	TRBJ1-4	TGTGCCAGCAGCCCTGGGACAGGGGGCAGTGAAAAACTGTTTTTT	CASSPGTGGSEKLFF
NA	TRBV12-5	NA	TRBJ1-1	TGTGCTAGTGGTTTGGGTTTGGCTGAAGCTTTCTTT	CASGLGLAEAFF
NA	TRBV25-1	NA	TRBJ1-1	TGTGCCATTCTTAGGCGCAGGTGTCGAGCTTTCTTT	CAILRRRCRAFF
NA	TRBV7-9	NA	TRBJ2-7	TGTGCCAGCAGCCTTCATGCCAGGAAGGGATTTTCCTACGAGCAGTACTTC	CASSLHARKGFSYEQYF
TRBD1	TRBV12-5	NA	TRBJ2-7	TGTGCTAGTGGTTTGGGACAGGGAACCTACGAGCAGTACTTC	CASGLGQGTYEQYF
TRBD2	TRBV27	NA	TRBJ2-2	TGTGCCAGCAGTTTATCTAGGGCTAGCGGGGGGGCCGGGGAGCTGTTTTTT	CASSLSRASGGAGELFF
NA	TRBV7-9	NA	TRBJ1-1	TGTGCCAGCAGCTTACCAGGGAACACTGAAGCTTTCTTT	CASSLPGNTEAFF